Below, 9 T cell receptor beta chains from the same sample are listed, as sequenced in a study of T cells in Graves' hyperthyroidism and ophthalmopathy. RNA transcripts gave rise to amplified TCR beta CDR3 regions. Primed by the HTBI set, a first-round RT-PCR was run on the TCR CDR3. TCRdb ran MiXCR on the multiplex PCR reads and lists one entry per CDR3 protein. The sample records about 840,000 distinct CDR3 sequences, roughly 37% being singletons. The sequencing input was blood. These receptors were obtained from a man between 18 and 29 years old with Graves' hyperthyroidism.

Many counts were recorded for this clonotype. The CDR3 DNA sequence: TGTGCCACCAGCAGAGTCGGGCTAAGGTATGAAGAAAAACTGTTTTTT. The encoded protein is CATSRVGLRYEEKLFF. The chain is built from TRBV15 and TRBJ1-4; D is ambiguous. Germline loops: CDR1 LNHNV, CDR2 YYDKDF (reference sequence). The V and J ends lost 1 base and 8 bases respectively, with 17 bases between them. This CDR3 contains 16 residues.

The chain is built from TRBV15 and TRBJ1-2, with unresolved D. CDR1 and CDR2 from the germline V gene are LNHNV and YYDKDF (reference sequence). Trimming took 1 base from V and 2 from J, leaving 5 bases between them. This CDR3 has 13 residues. The CDR3 DNA sequence: TGTGCCACCAGCAGAGCGGGGAACTATGGCTACACCTTC. Amino acids: CATSRAGNYGYTF. The variable domain in full, completed from reference TRBV15 and TRBJ1-2, reads DAMVIQNPRYQVTQFGKPVTLSCSQTLNHNVMYWYQQKSSQAPKLLFHYYDKDFNNEADTPDNFQSRRPNTSFCFLDIRSPGLGDTAMYLCATSRAGNYGYTFGSGTRLTVV.

In regard to this clonotype: Germline and junction disagree at one end, which may indicate a read error. The J gene is TRBJ1-1, the V gene TRBV2, with D possibly TRBD1 on 6 matching bases. This CDR3 region has 13 residues. The germline V gene encodes CDR1 SNHLY and CDR2 FYNNEI. This chain's CDR3 is CATPRGMNTEASF. CDR3 in DNA: TGTGCCACCCCAAGGGGGATGAACACTGAAGCTTCCTTT.

This clonotype was recorded only once. Its ends do not fully match the called genes, so a read error is possible. V and J are TRBV7-9 and TRBJ1-1, with unresolved D. From germline, CDR1 is SEHNR and CDR2 FQNEAQ (reference sequence). CDR3 length equals 15 residues. Here the CDR3 reads CASSHPSSGVAEAFF. CDR3 in DNA: TGCGCCAGCAGCCACCCCTCCAGTGGGGTAGCTGAAGCTTTCTTT.

The J gene is TRBJ1-6, the V gene TRBV4-2; no clear D. V lost 1 base, J lost 13 bases, and 17 bases lay in between. Germline CDR1 LGHNA, CDR2 YNFKEQ. This CDR3 is built from 15 residues. CDR3: CASSQVVTVNTPLHF. CDR3 nucleotides: TGTGCCAGCAGCCAAGTCGTCACGGTGAACACCCCCCTCCACTTT.

This clonotype came up a few times. The rearrangement uses TRBV7-2 and TRBJ2-5; maybe TRBD2 (6 bases). The V end was cut by 3 bases, the J end by 5 bases, with 10 bases between. The CDR3 consists of 13 residues. Germline CDR1 SGHTA, CDR2 FQGNSA. The CDR3 DNA sequence: TGTGCCAGCAGCTTTTTCCGGGAGGAGACCCAGTACTTC. Translated: CASSFFREETQYF. Looking up the rest from reference TRBV7-2 and TRBJ2-5 gives the full variable domain: GAGVSQSPSNKVTEKGKDVELRCDPISGHTALYWYRQSLGQGLEFLIYFQGNSAPDKSGLPSDRFSAERTGGSVSTLTIQRTQQEDSAVYLCASSFFREETQYFGPGTRLLVL.

Of note for this clonotype: A read error is likely, as this CDR3 ends without the conserved phenylalanine or tryptophan. The V call is TRBV19, the J call TRBJ1-1; possible D gene TRBD1, 5 bases. Trimming pared 3 bases from V and 1 base from J, leaving 12 bases between. The CDR3 runs 15 residues. The germline gives CDR1 LNHDA, CDR2 SQIVND (reference sequence). The CDR3 loop reads CASSIGGSKNTEAFS. The CDR3 DNA reads TGTGCCAGTAGTATCGGGGGAAGTAAGAACACTGAAGCTTTCTCT.

The chain combines TRBV7-3 with TRBJ1-6, with D possibly TRBD1 on 5 matching bases. Per the germline V gene, CDR1 is SGHTA and CDR2 is FQGTGA. The CDR3 runs to 13 residues. Trimming pared 8 bases from V and 8 bases from J, leaving 13 bases between. CDR3 loop: CASCPPGDSPLHF. The CDR3 DNA is TGTGCCAGCTGCCCCCCGGGGGATTCACCCCTCCACTTT.

The sample holds many counts of this clonotype. In nucleotides, the CDR3 is TGTGCCAGCAGTGAAGCGGGGGACAGGGGCCAAGAGACCCAGTACTTC. Protein product: CASSEAGDRGQETQYF. The chain is built from TRBV2 and TRBJ2-5; TRBD1 matches 10 bases. The CDR3 is made up of 16 amino acids. V lost 0 bases to trimming and J lost 1 base; unmatched junction nucleotides: 2. Germline CDR1 SNHLY, CDR2 FYNNEI. Full variable domain (remainder filled in from reference TRBV2 and TRBJ2-5): EPEVTQTPSHQVTQMGQEVILRCVPISNHLYFYWYRQILGQKVEFLVSFYNNEISEKSEIFDDQFSVERPDGSNFTLKIRSTKLEDSAMYFCASSEAGDRGQETQYFGPGTRLLVL.